This T cell receptor beta chain emerged from a study of T cell repertoires in cytomegalovirus infection. Overall study context: CMV infection together with matching HLA type was indicated by public TCR beta signatures.

TCRdb ran MiXCR on the reads and lists one entry per CDR3 protein. The sample holds under 850,000 distinct CDR3 sequences, 33% seen once. Overall study findings and caveats: Dominating the ex vivo response were HLA-C-restricted CMV-specific TCR beta clonotypes.

Remarks on this clonotype: Its matching antigen is unknown.

This TCR derives from a human donor in good health (CMV status not recorded). Some clones in this sample may be carry-over from other donors' samples. Specimen: cultured PBMCs, collected from culture after CMV antigen stimulation.

CDR3 region: CASSGEAHSPLHF. The CDR3, as DNA: TGTGCCAGCAGCGGAGAAGCGCATTCACCCCTCCACTTT. The rearrangement uses TRBV2 and TRBJ1-6; D is unresolved. The germline V and J ends were trimmed by 6 bases and 8 bases, with 11 bases remaining between them. The length of the CDR3 is 13 residues. Germline CDR1 and CDR2: SNHLY and FYNNEI.